This TCR beta chain was sequenced during a study of T-cell memory formation after mild COVID-19. The ends lost 5 bases at V and 11 bases at J; junction bases unmatched: 8. CDR1 is SGHAT, CDR2 FQNNGV, per germline. CDR3 length: 13 amino acids. Worth noting for this clonotype: Its antigen is unknown.

TCRdb passed the 5' RACE reads through MiXCR, listing each CDR3 protein once. Counted here are a few hundred thousand distinct CDR3 sequences, around 16% occurring once; the ten biggest clones make up roughly 22%. Findings and limits, study-wide: The finding that pre-infection memory included some responding clones suggested that cross-reactive memory joined. Shrinking CD4+ clones were chiefly CM and EM; CD8+ ones were chiefly EMRA.

Source material: PBMCs or a T cell subset sorted from them (not recorded which). The source of this sequence is a man younger than 35 who had mild COVID-19 (a few samples of this study predate the infection). Cell type and time point are not known. This chain links TRBV11-2 with TRBJ2-1; 8 nucleotides align to TRBD2. This CDR3 reads CASSPRVAGKQFF. The CDR3 coding sequence is TGTGCCAGCAGCCCCCGGGTAGCGGGGAAGCAGTTCTTC.